The present T cell receptor beta chain was sequenced within a study of blood T cell repertoires in COVID-19. Across the whole study: Some COVID-19 samples were acute and others convalescent; all came from the United States, Italy and Spain. T cells, B-cell-depleted T cells, or PBMCs supplied cDNA or gDNA.

CDR1 is MNHEY, CDR2 SVGAGI, per germline. V was cut by 10 bases and J by 7 bases, with 16 bases left in between. The length of the CDR3 is 12 residues. Per the original data handling: Reference gene primer amplification in the assay estimated nucleated cell counts. Produced via immunoSEQ multiplex PCR; TCRdb's table is partial and in-frame only. V and J calls and clone size are copied from that table; D and trimming were computed from the DNA. The sample holds some 340,000 clones, around four fifths seen once. V and J are TRBV6-5 and TRBJ1-2, with D possibly TRBD1 on 5 matching bases. Sequences were obtained from peripheral blood. This TCR was sampled from a man aged 30 to 45 with active or convalescent COVID-19. The CDR3 here is CATSGGVAGYTF. The CDR3 DNA is TGTGCCACCTCGGGGGGGGTGGCTGGCTACACCTTC.